A single sample is the source of the 21 T cell receptor beta chains below, sequenced in a study of blood T cell repertoires in COVID-19. Data came from immunoSEQ multiplex PCR; TCRdb stores just in-frame clones and leaves some out. The sample shows some 200,000 clones, almost 85% of them seen only once. Sequencing used peripheral blood. These receptors all stem from a woman aged 50 to 60 with active or convalescent COVID-19.

The chain carries TRBV12-3 or TRBV12-4 and TRBJ2-7, with D maybe TRBD2 (5 bases). This CDR3 region has 13 residues. Trimming stripped 6 bases from V and 3 bases from J, with 12 bases between. The CDR3 coding sequence is TGTGCCAGCAGCCGCGGACTTTTCTACGAGCAGTACTTC. Protein: CASSRGLFYEQYF.

This clone occurred once. This chain connects TRBV12-3 or TRBV12-4 to TRBJ2-4; D perhaps matches TRBD1 (5 bases). CDR3 length equals 13 residues. Between the trimmed V and J ends, which lost 5 bases and 9 bases, there was a span of 14 bases. CDR3 nucleotide sequence: TGTGCCAGCAGTACTATCACAGGTTTCATTCAGTACTTC. Amino acids: CASSTITGFIQYF.

This chain joins TRBV5-1 and TRBJ2-6; 9 positions agree with TRBD1. Germline CDR1 SGHRS, CDR2 YFSETQ. The CDR3 sequence is 15 residues long. Trimming took 0 bases from V and 12 from J; bases not matched to a gene: 7. CDR3 residues: CASSLAPGQGTVLTF. CDR3 bases: TGCGCCAGCAGCTTGGCTCCGGGACAGGGCACCGTCCTGACTTTC.

CDR3 loop: CTSSQQQKPYEQYV. The CDR3, as DNA: TGCACCAGCAGCCAACAACAGAAACCCTACGAGCAGTACGTC. The rearrangement links TRBV1 to TRBJ2-7; no check of the table's D call, TRBD1, against the DNA was made. TRBV1 is annotated as a pseudogene. This CDR3 has 14 residues.

This clone was seen a single time. The J gene is TRBJ2-7, the V gene TRBV28, with TRBD2 matching over 8 bases. Trimming removed 6 bases from V and 6 bases from J; junction bases left unmatched: 7. Germline loops: CDR1 MDHEN, CDR2 SYDVKM. The CDR3 is made up of 13 amino acids. CDR3 nucleotide sequence: TGTGCCAGCAGGCCCGGGGGGGTCCCCGAGCAGTACTTC. Protein sequence: CASRPGGVPEQYF.

The chain links TRBV3-1 (or the pseudogene TRBV3-2) to TRBJ1-1; D ambiguous. The V end lost 4 bases, the J end lost 8 bases, and 8 bases lay between the germline ends. The CDR3 is made up of 11 amino acids. Germline values: CDR1 LGHDT, CDR2 YNNKEL (reference sequence). CDR3 protein: CASSRKTEAFF. Written as DNA, the CDR3 is TGTGCCAGCAGCCGCAAAACAGAAGCTTTCTTT.

The chain couples TRBV19 to TRBJ1-1; perhaps TRBD1 as D (6 bases). The CDR3 is made up of 14 amino acids. V lost 2 bases and J 2 bases, leaving 9 bases between the germline ends. Germline CDR1 LNHDA, CDR2 SQIVND (reference sequence). The CDR3 DNA follows: TGTGCCAGTAGTATATGGGGGCCTAACACTGAAGCTTTCTTT. Translated, it gives CASSIWGPNTEAFF.

The chain recombines TRBV11-3 with TRBJ2-1, with 7 bases fitting TRBD1. This CDR3 region has 15 residues. J lost 4 bases, V lost 2 bases, and 5 bases had no gene match. Germline V gene sequence: CDR1 SGHNT, CDR2 YENEEA. Here the CDR3 reads CASSLRQGEYNEQFF. CDR3 sequence (DNA): TGTGCCAGCAGCTTACGACAGGGCGAGTACAATGAGCAGTTCTTC.

The V gene is TRBV5-4, the J gene TRBJ2-2; perhaps TRBD2 as D (6 bases). In germline, CDR1 is SGHNT, CDR2 YYREEE (reference sequence). V lost 4 bases and J lost 7, with 20 bases in between. This CDR3 has 16 residues. The CDR3, as DNA: TGTGCCAGCAGCCCTGAAAGGCGCGGGAAGGGCGGGGAGCTGTTTTTT. Translation: CASSPERRGKGGELFF.

V is TRBV6-6 and J is TRBJ1-2, with a possible D match to TRBD1 (5 bases). The germline gives CDR1 MNHNY, CDR2 SVGAGI (reference sequence). CDR3 length: 14 amino acids. The ends were cut back, 6 bases at V and 1 base at J, with 12 bases in the middle. CDR3 amino acids: CASRDLQGNYGYTF. The CDR3 DNA reads TGTGCCAGCAGAGACTTGCAGGGTAACTATGGCTACACCTTC.

The V call is TRBV9, the J call TRBJ2-2, with 12 bases matching TRBD2. There are 18 residues in the CDR3. Germline V gene data show CDR1 as SGDLS and CDR2 as YYNGEE. With V trimmed by 0 bases and J by 5 bases, 8 bases remained unmatched. CDR3 in amino acids: CASSVVPAGTSGTGELFF. The CDR3 DNA sequence: TGTGCCAGCAGCGTAGTCCCTGCCGGGACTAGCGGGACCGGGGAGCTGTTTTTT.

This clone was observed a few times. The CDR3 bases are TGCGCCAGCAGTCGCCTCACCGGGACAGGGGGTTCACCCCTCCACTTT. It yields the protein CASSRLTGTGGSPLHF. The chain links TRBV23-1 to TRBJ1-6, with 11 bases matching TRBD1. TRBV23-1 is designated an ORF whose function remains uncertain. Trimming cost V 4 bases and J 9 bases; bases outside gene matches: 8. This CDR3 has 16 amino acids.

A single count supports this clone. V usage is TRBV4-1 and J usage is TRBJ1-5; 9 bases are a match to TRBD1. From germline, CDR1 is MGHRA and CDR2 YSYEKL. The CDR3 consists of 16 residues. Germline trimming cut 6 bases from V and 0 bases from J; bases unmatched to any gene: 6. CDR3 DNA sequence: TGCGCCAGCAGTCGGGACAGGGAATATAGCAATCAGCCCCAGCATTTT. As protein: CASSRDREYSNQPQHF.

V and J are TRBV5-4 and TRBJ1-1; D is undetermined. The CDR3 has 12 residues. CDR1 is SGHNT and CDR2 is YYREEE in the germline V gene (reference sequence). The V end was cut by 2 bases, the J end by 0 bases, with 2 bases between. The DNA of the CDR3 is TGTGCCAGCAGCTTCTTGAACACTGAAGCTTTCTTT. This codes for CASSFLNTEAFF. Full variable domain (remainder filled in from reference TRBV5-4 and TRBJ1-1): ETGVTQSPTHLIKTRGQQVTLRCSSQSGHNTVSWYQQALGQGPQFIFQYYREEENGRGNFPPRFSGLQFPNYSSELNVNALELDDSALYLCASSFLNTEAFFGQGTRLTVV.

V gene TRBV9 combines with J gene TRBJ1-6, with D unresolved. Trimming removed 0 bases from V and 0 bases from J, with 10 bases in between. CDR3 length: 17 residues. Per germline, CDR1 SGDLS and CDR2 YYNGEE. The CDR3 DNA is TGTGCCAGCAGCGTAGAGGCCTCTAGCTCCTATAATTCACCCCTCCACTTT. It yields the protein CASSVEASSSYNSPLHF. Supplemented by reference TRBV9 and TRBJ1-6, the full variable domain reads DSGVTQTPKHLITATGQRVTLRCSPRSGDLSVYWYQQSLDQGLQFLIQYYNGEERAKGNILERFSAQQFPDLHSELNLSSLELGDSALYFCASSVEASSSYNSPLHFGNGTRLTVT.

The chain joins TRBV18 to TRBJ2-5; 7 nucleotides agree with TRBD2. With 8 bases clipped from V and 4 bases from J, the junction kept 7 bases outside the gene matches. The germline V gene encodes CDR1 KGHSH and CDR2 LQKENI. CDR3 length equals 13 residues. The CDR3 reads CASTGTTVETQYF. The CDR3 bases are TGTGCCAGCACCGGGACTACAGTAGAGACCCAGTACTTC. The complete variable domain, with remaining parts taken from reference TRBV18 and TRBJ2-5, reads NAGVMQNPRHLVRRRGQEARLRCSPMKGHSHVYWYRQLPEEGLKFMVYLQKENIIDESGMPKERFSAEFPKEGPSILRIQQVVRGDSAAYFCASTGTTVETQYFGPGTRLLVL.

The chain links TRBV6-1 to TRBJ1-1; 7 nucleotides match TRBD1. The CDR3 sequence is 15 residues long. Germline lookup yields CDR1 MNHNS and CDR2 SASEGT. The trim removed 1 base at V and 5 bases at J, leaving 7 bases unmatched. CDR3 protein: CASSEEARGWTEAFF. DNA of the CDR3: TGTGCCAGCAGTGAAGAGGCCAGGGGGTGGACTGAAGCTTTCTTT.

This clone has a single count. The J gene is TRBJ2-3, the V gene TRBV11-2, with TRBD2 matching 7 bases. From germline, CDR1 is SGHAT and CDR2 FQNNGV. The CDR3 extends over 15 amino acids. With V trimmed by 0 bases and J by 6 bases, 6 bases remained unmatched. CDR3 bases: TGTGCCAGCAGCTTAGATCCAAGCGGGATCGATACGCAGTATTTT. Translation: CASSLDPSGIDTQYF. Complete variable domain (other parts from reference TRBV11-2 and TRBJ2-3): EAGVAQSPRYKIIEKRQSVAFWCNPISGHATLYWYQQILGQGPKLLIQFQNNGVVDDSQLPKDRFSAERLKGVDSTLKIQPAKLEDSAVYLCASSLDPSGIDTQYFGPGTRLTVL.

This chain connects TRBV5-5 to TRBJ2-1; 11 positions agree with TRBD1. The CDR3 loop spans 18 amino acids. Germline lookup yields CDR1 SGHKS and CDR2 YYEKEE (reference sequence). V shed 1 base, J shed 8 bases, and the junction held 14 bases outside the gene matches. The CDR3 sequence: CASSLSGLSGTGGYEQFF. The CDR3 DNA is TGTGCCAGCAGCTTGTCCGGACTTTCCGGGACAGGGGGTTATGAGCAGTTCTTC.

The chain uses TRBV28 and TRBJ1-1, with 9 bases identical to TRBD1. V was pared by 5 bases and J by 7 bases, with 8 bases of the junction left unmatched. The V gene's germline CDR1 is MDHEN and CDR2 SYDVKM. The CDR3 totals 14 residues. The CDR3 DNA reads TGTGCCAGCAGTATGGCCCAGACAGGGGGTGAAGCTTTCTTT. It translates to CASSMAQTGGEAFF.

This chain joins TRBV6-6 and TRBJ2-6, with D possibly matching TRBD1 (6 bases). The germline gives CDR1 MNHNY, CDR2 SVGAGI (reference sequence). The CDR3 is 16 residues long. Between the trimmed V and J ends, which lost 7 bases and 0 bases, there was a span of 13 bases. The CDR3 bases are TGTGCCAGCACCAAAAGGGGGAGCTCTGGGGCCAACGTCCTGACTTTC. It specifies CASTKRGSSGANVLTF.